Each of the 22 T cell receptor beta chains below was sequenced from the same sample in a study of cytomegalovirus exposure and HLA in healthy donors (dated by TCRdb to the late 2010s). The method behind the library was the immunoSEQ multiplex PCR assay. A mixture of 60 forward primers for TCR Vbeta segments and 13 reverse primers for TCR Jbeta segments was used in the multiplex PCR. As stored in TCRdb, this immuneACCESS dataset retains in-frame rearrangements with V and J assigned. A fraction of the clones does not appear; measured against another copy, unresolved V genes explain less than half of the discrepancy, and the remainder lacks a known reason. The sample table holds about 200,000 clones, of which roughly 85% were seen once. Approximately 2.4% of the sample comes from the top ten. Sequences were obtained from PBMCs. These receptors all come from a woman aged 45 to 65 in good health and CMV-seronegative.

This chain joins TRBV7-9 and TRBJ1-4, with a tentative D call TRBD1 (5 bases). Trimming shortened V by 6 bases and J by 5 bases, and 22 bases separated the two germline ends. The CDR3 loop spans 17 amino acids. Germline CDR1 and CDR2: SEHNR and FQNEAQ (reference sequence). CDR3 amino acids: CASSLQLGQKTNEKLFF. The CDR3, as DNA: TGTGCCAGCAGTCTACAGTTGGGGCAGAAGACAAATGAAAAACTGTTTTTT.

This CDR3 reads CAISLAESSYEQYF. The CDR3 nucleotides read TGTGCCATCTCTCTAGCGGAGAGCTCCTACGAGCAGTACTTC. The rearrangement uses TRBV10-3 and TRBJ2-5, with TRBD2 matching over 7 bases. TRBJ2-7 explains the end of the DNA better; the J call may be wrong. Per the germline V gene, CDR1 is ENHRY and CDR2 is SYGVKD. The CDR3 has 14 amino acids.

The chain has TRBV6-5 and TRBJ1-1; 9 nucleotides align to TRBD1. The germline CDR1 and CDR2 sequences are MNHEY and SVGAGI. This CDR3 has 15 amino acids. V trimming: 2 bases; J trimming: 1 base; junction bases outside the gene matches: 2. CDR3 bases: TGTGCCAGCAGTTACCCGGGACAGGGGAACACTGAAGCTTTCTTT. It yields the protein CASSYPGQGNTEAFF.

This CDR3 reads CASSVVLSGELFF. The CDR3 DNA follows: TGTGCCAGCAGCGTAGTACTATCGGGGGAGCTGTTTTTT. This chain joins TRBV9 and TRBJ2-2; D remains ambiguous. The CDR3 extends over 13 amino acids. CDR1 and CDR2 (germline): SGDLS, YYNGEE. V lost 0 bases, J lost 8 bases, and 8 bases lay in between.

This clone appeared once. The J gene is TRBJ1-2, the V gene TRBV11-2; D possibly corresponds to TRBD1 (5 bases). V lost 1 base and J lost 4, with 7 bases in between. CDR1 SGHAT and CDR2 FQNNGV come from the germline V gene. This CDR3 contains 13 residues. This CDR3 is CASSLGQFYGYTF. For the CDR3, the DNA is TGTGCCAGCAGCTTAGGACAGTTCTATGGCTACACCTTC.

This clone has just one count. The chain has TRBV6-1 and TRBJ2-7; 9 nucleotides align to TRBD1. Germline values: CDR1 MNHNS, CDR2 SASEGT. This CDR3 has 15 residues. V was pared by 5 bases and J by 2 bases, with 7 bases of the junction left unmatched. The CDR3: CASSPRDRATYEQYF. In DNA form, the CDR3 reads TGTGCCAGCAGTCCCCGGGACAGGGCCACCTACGAGCAGTACTTC.

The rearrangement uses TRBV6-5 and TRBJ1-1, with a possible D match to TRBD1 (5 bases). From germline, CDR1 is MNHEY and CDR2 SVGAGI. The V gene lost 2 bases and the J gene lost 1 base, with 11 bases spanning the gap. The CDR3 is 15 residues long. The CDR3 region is CASSYGTGQNTEAFF. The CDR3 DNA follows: TGTGCCAGCAGTTACGGTACAGGACAGAACACTGAAGCTTTCTTT.

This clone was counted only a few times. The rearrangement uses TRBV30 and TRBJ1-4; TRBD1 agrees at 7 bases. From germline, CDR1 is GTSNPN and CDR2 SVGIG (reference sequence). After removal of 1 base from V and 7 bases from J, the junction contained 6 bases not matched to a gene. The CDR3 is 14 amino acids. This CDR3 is CAWSALRTGEKLFF. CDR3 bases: TGTGCCTGGAGTGCTTTACGGACAGGTGAAAAACTGTTTTTT.

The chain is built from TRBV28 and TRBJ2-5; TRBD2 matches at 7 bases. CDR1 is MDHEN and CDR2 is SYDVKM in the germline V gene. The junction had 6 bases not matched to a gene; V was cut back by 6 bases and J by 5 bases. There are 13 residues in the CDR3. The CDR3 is CASSWGGVETQYF. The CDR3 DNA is TGTGCCAGCAGCTGGGGGGGAGTGGAGACCCAGTACTTC.

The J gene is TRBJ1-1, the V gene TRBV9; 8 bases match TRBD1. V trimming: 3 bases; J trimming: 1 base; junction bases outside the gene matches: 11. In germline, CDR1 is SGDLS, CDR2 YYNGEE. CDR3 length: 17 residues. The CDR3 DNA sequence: TGTGCCAGCAGCGCGATTAACAGGGGGTTCCGGAACACTGAAGCTTTCTTT. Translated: CASSAINRGFRNTEAFF.

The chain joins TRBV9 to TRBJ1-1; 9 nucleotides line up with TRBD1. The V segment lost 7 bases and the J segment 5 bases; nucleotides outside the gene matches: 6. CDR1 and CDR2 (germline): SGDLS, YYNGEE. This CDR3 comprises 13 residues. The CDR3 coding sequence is TGTGCCAGCTTACCGGGACAGGGAACTGAAGCTTTCTTT. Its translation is CASLPGQGTEAFF.

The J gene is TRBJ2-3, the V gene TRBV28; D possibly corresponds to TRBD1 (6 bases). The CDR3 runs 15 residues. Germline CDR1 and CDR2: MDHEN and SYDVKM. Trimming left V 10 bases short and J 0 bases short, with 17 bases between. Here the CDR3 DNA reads TGTGCCACGACCCCAGGGGCGCTGAGCACAGATACGCAGTATTTT. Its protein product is CATTPGALSTDTQYF.

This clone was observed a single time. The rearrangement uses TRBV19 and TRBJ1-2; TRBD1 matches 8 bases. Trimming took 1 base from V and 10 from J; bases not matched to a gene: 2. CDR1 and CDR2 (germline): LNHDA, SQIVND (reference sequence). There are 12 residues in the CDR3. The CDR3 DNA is TGTGCCAGTAGTATAGGGGACAGGACCTACACCTTC. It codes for CASSIGDRTYTF.

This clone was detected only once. The CDR3 nucleotides read TGCGCCAGCAGCCAAGAACTAGCGGGAGTTATCTACGAGCAGTACTTC. It yields the protein CASSQELAGVIYEQYF. The V gene is TRBV4-1, the J gene TRBJ2-7; TRBD2 matches at 11 bases. With 0 bases clipped from V and 3 bases from J, the junction kept 4 bases outside the gene matches. The CDR3 runs 16 residues. Germline V lookup: CDR1 MGHRA, CDR2 YSYEKL.

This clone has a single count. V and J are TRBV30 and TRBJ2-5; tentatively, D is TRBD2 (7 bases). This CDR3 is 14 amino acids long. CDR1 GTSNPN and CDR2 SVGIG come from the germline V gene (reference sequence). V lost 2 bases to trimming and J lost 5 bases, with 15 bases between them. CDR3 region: CAWSKGGQGETQYF. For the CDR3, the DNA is TGTGCCTGGAGTAAGGGAGGGCAGGGGGAGACCCAGTACTTC.

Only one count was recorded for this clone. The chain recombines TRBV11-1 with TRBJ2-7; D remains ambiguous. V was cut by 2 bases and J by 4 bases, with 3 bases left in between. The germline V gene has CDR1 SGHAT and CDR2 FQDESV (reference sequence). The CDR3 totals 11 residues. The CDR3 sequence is CASSLLYEQYF. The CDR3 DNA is TGTGCCAGCAGCTTACTGTACGAGCAGTACTTC. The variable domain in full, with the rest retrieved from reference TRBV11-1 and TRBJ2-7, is EAEVAQSPRYKITEKSQAVAFWCDPISGHATLYWYRQILGQGPELLVQFQDESVVDDSQLPKDRFSAERLKGVDSTLKIQPAELGDSAMYLCASSLLYEQYFGPGTRLTVT.

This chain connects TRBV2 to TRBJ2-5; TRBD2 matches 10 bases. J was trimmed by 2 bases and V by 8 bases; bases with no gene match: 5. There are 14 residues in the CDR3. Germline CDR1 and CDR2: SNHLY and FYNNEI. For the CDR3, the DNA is TGTGCCAGCTGCGGGACTAGCGTGCAAGAGACCCAGTACTTC. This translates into CASCGTSVQETQYF.

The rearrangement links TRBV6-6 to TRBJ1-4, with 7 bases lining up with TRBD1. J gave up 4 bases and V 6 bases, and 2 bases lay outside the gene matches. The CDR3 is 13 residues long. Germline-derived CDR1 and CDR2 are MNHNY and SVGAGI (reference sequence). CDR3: CASRTGVNEKLFF. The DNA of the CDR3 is TGTGCCAGCAGAACAGGGGTTAATGAAAAACTGTTTTTT.

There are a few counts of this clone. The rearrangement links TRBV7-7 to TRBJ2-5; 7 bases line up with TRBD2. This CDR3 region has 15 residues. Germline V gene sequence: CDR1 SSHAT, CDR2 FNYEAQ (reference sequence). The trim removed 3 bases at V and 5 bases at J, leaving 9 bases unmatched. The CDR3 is CASSFFGGSGETQYF. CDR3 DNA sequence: TGTGCCAGCAGCTTTTTTGGCGGGAGCGGGGAGACCCAGTACTTC.

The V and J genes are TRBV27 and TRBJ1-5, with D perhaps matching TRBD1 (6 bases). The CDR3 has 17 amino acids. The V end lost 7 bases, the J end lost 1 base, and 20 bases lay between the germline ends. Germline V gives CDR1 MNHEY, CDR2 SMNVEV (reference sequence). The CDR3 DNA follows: TGTGCCAGCACCCAAGGGGGGGACGGAAGAAGCAATCAGCCCCAGCATTTT. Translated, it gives CASTQGGDGRSNQPQHF.

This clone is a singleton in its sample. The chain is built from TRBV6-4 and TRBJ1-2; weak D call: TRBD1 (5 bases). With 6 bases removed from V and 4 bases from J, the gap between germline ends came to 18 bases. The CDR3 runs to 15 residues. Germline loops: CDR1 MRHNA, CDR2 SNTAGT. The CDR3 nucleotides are TGTGCCAGCAGCCCCTGGGCAGGGCGCGGCTATGGCTACACCTTC. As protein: CASSPWAGRGYGYTF.

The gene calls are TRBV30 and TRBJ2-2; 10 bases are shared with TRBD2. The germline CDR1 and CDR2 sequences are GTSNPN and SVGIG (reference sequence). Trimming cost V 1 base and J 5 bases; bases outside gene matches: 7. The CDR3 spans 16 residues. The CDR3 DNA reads TGTGCCTGGAGTGGTGTAGCGGGAGGCCTAACCGGGGAGCTGTTTTTT. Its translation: CAWSGVAGGLTGELFF. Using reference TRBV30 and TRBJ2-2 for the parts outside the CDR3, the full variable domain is SQTIHQWPATLVQPVGSPLSLECTVEGTSNPNLYWYRQAAGRGLQLLFYSVGIGQISSEVPQNLSASRPQDRQFILSSKKLLLSDSGFYLCAWSGVAGGLTGELFFGEGSRLTVL.